This T cell receptor beta chain was obtained from a study of cytomegalovirus exposure and HLA in healthy donors. A remark on this clone: No antigen is known for it.

Vbeta (60) and Jbeta (13) primers were used in the PCR. Clones were sequenced by immunoSEQ multiplex PCR, and TCRdb holds only the in-frame ones, with some missing. The sample includes fewer than 250,000 clones, roughly four fifths of them seen just once. Overall study findings and caveats: Sequencing likely produced, as an artifact, a cluster of highly shared sequence variants. Using the classifier, cytomegalovirus status was reportedly diagnosed with high specificity and sensitivity. From TCR beta sequences, most subjects' HLA-A and HLA-B alleles were reportedly predicted accurately.

CDR1 is SGHNT and CDR2 is YYREEE in the germline V gene (reference sequence). Trimming at V came to 4 bases and at J to 4 bases, leaving 12 bases not matched to a gene. This CDR3 spans 17 amino acids. The origin of this receptor is a woman aged 25 to 39 in good health and CMV-seropositive. The J gene is TRBJ2-1, the V gene TRBV5-4; 9 positions agree with TRBD2. Sequenced sample: PBMCs. The CDR3 region has the DNA TGTGCCAGCAGCGCCAGTTTAGCGGGAGAGAGTTACAATGAGCAGTTCTTC. The encoded protein is CASSASLAGESYNEQFF.